This T cell receptor (beta chain) derives from a study of T-cell memory formation after mild COVID-19. Study details: In these data, TCR clusters were largely donor specific.

A 5'RACE reaction primed in the constant segment made cDNA libraries of TCR alpha and TCR beta, and these carried sample barcodes and UMIs. In TCRdb, the 5' RACE reads were re-called with MiXCR into one record per CDR3 protein. The sample lists 550,000 to 700,000 distinct CDR3 sequences, roughly 18% occurring once. In its sample, this clonotype was seen a few times. Its specificity is unknown. V shed 2 bases and J 4 bases; nucleotides not matched to a gene: 13. CDR1 MGHRA and CDR2 YSYEKL come from the germline V gene. The CDR3 is 17 residues long. The study, taken as a whole, reports: Among CD4+ contracting clones, most were CM and EM, and CD8+ ones EMRA. Clones that contracted from day 15 to 85 were balanced CD4/CD8, while later expanders leaned CD4+.

The sequencing sample was made of PBMCs or a T cell subset sorted from them (not recorded which). The V call is TRBV4-1, the J call TRBJ1-2; TRBD1 agrees at 7 bases. This clonotype was obtained from an adult woman who had mild COVID-19 (a few samples of this study predate the infection). Cell type and time point are not known. CDR3 loop: CASSQRGARGPAYGYTF. CDR3 bases: TGCGCCAGCAGCCAAAGAGGCGCTAGGGGGCCCGCCTATGGCTACACCTTC.